The rows below give T cell receptor beta chains drawn from one sample of a study of blood T cell repertoires in COVID-19. Profiling relied on immunoSEQ multiplex PCR, and the TCRdb table lists in-frame clones only, not all of them. The sample has about 270,000 clones, about 88% seen once. The sequenced material came from PBMCs or T cells enriched from blood (not recorded which). The receptors shown here come from a woman aged 45-65 years who had recovered from COVID-19. CDR3s include the opening cysteine and the closing phenylalanine or tryptophan. The D gene is left open where the match is weak.

CDR3 length: 17
D gene: TRBD2
V gene: TRBV19
J gene: TRBJ2-2
CDR3 protein: CASSTTSGYLNTGELFF

CDR3 length: 14
D gene: TRBD2
V gene: TRBV24-1
J gene: TRBJ2-1
CDR3 protein: CATEAGTKYNEQFF

CDR3 length: 13
D gene: .
V gene: TRBV19
J gene: TRBJ1-5
CDR3 protein: CASSGQFNQPQHF

CDR3 length: 13
D gene: .
V gene: TRBV9
J gene: TRBJ1-2
CDR3 protein: CASSGGGALGYTF

CDR3 length: 15
D gene: .
V gene: TRBV7-9
J gene: TRBJ2-1
CDR3 protein: CASSLVLSVGNEQFF

CDR3 length: 13
D gene: .
V gene: TRBV6-5
J gene: TRBJ1-3
CDR3 protein: CASRQSSGNTIYF

CDR3 length: 13
D gene: TRBD2
V gene: TRBV9
J gene: TRBJ2-7
CDR3 protein: CASSSGGRSEQYF

CDR3 length: 14
D gene: TRBD2
V gene: TRBV27
J gene: TRBJ2-1
CDR3 protein: CASTGTSPRDEQFF

CDR3 length: 16
D gene: TRBD1
V gene: TRBV25-1
J gene: TRBJ2-2
CDR3 protein: CASSDLGTVNTGELFF

CDR3 length: 14
D gene: TRBD1
V gene: TRBV3-1/TRBV3-2
J gene: TRBJ1-1
CDR3 protein: CASSPRDRVTEAFF

CDR3 length: 13
D gene: .
V gene: TRBV12-3/TRBV12-4
J gene: TRBJ1-2
CDR3 protein: CASSLLQLYGYTF

CDR3 length: 18
D gene: .
V gene: TRBV4-1
J gene: TRBJ2-3
CDR3 protein: CASSQRGPGTQIGDTQYF

CDR3 length: 17
D gene: TRBD2
V gene: TRBV7-2
J gene: TRBJ2-7
CDR3 protein: CASSLKSTSGTSYEQYF

CDR3 length: 14
D gene: TRBD2
V gene: TRBV3-1/TRBV3-2
J gene: TRBJ2-2
CDR3 protein: CASSLGGSTGELFF